One and the same sample provided the 14 T cell receptor beta chains below, sequenced in a study of molecular identifiers for immune sequencing clone quantification. TCRdb recomputed calls from the PCR reads with MiXCR, one row per CDR3 protein. Of about 640,000 distinct CDR3 sequences listed, 15% to 20% are singletons. Sample: naive CD8+ T cells from blood, with Jurkat cell RNA spiked in. This sample's subset: FACS-sorted CD8+CD4-CCR7+CD45RA+ naive T cells. These receptors were taken from a human donor in good health. Some libraries in this study had Jurkat cell RNA spiked in.

This clonotype was recorded at least ten times. V and J are TRBV3-1 and TRBJ1-3; possibly TRBD1 for D (5 bases). V lost 3 bases and J 8 bases, leaving 8 bases between the germline ends. CDR3 size: 12 residues. CDR1 LGHDT and CDR2 YNNKEL come from the germline V gene (reference sequence). CDR3 sequence reads: CASSQTGDTIYF. The CDR3 DNA reads as TGTGCCAGCAGCCAGACGGGGGACACCATATATTTT.

This chain connects TRBV3-1 to TRBJ2-7, with 9 positions matching TRBD2. Germline V lookup: CDR1 LGHDT, CDR2 YNNKEL (reference sequence). CDR3 length: 18 residues. With 5 bases clipped from V and 3 bases from J, the junction kept 17 bases outside the gene matches. This CDR3 is CASSTWASGNDHGYEQYF. CDR3 nucleotides: TGTGCCAGCAGCACCTGGGCTAGCGGGAATGACCATGGCTACGAGCAGTACTTC.

This clonotype was observed a handful of times. The rearrangement joins TRBV12-3 or TRBV12-4 to TRBJ2-1, with a tentative D call TRBD2 (6 bases). Trimming removed 2 bases at V and 6 bases at J, with 11 bases between. The CDR3 spans 14 residues. The CDR3 nucleotides read TGTGCCAGCAGTTTATTCGGAGGGAGCAATGAGCAGTTCTTC. It translates to CASSLFGGSNEQFF.

This clonotype showed up many times. The rearrangement uses TRBV19 and TRBJ2-7, with 8 bases aligning to TRBD2. The CDR3 is made up of 14 amino acids. Germline V gene sequence: CDR1 LNHDA, CDR2 SQIVND (reference sequence). Germline trimming cut 4 bases from V and 3 bases from J; bases unmatched to any gene: 5. In DNA, the CDR3 is TGTGCCAGTAGTACGACTAGCGCCGGCTACGAGCAGTACTTC. Protein: CASSTTSAGYEQYF.

The chain is built from TRBV20-1 and TRBJ2-1; D possibly corresponds to TRBD2 (5 bases). CDR3 length equals 17 residues. Germline V gene lookup returns CDR1 DFQATT and CDR2 SNEGSKA (reference sequence). The V end lost 2 bases, the J end lost 0 bases, and 17 bases lay between the germline ends. In nucleotides, the CDR3 is TGCAGTGCTAGAAGGAGGCGGACCGCAGACTCCTACAATGAGCAGTTCTTC. Translating gives CSARRRRTADSYNEQFF.

Ten or more counts support this clonotype. The chain carries TRBV9 and TRBJ1-1; perhaps TRBD1 as D (6 bases). The CDR3 runs 15 residues. Germline V gene lookup returns CDR1 SGDLS and CDR2 YYNGEE. Deletions cut 0 bases from V and 5 bases from J, with 14 bases between. The CDR3 region is CASSVGADQGTEAFF. DNA of the CDR3: TGTGCCAGCAGCGTAGGAGCTGATCAGGGGACTGAAGCTTTCTTT. Complete variable domain (other parts from reference TRBV9 and TRBJ1-1): DSGVTQTPKHLITATGQRVTLRCSPRSGDLSVYWYQQSLDQGLQFLIQYYNGEERAKGNILERFSAQQFPDLHSELNLSSLELGDSALYFCASSVGADQGTEAFFGQGTRLTVV.

This clonotype has a count of ten or more. The chain joins TRBV20-1 to TRBJ2-1, with 9 bases aligning to TRBD2. With V trimmed by 1 base and J by 8 bases, 3 bases remained unmatched. Germline V gives CDR1 DFQATT, CDR2 SNEGSKA (reference sequence). The CDR3 is 13 amino acids. The CDR3 DNA follows: TGCAGTGCTAGAGTGCTAGCGGGATATGAGCAGTTCTTC. Protein: CSARVLAGYEQFF.

This clonotype was found many times. V and J are TRBV11-1 and TRBJ1-1; TRBD1 might be the D (6 bases). The CDR3 is made up of 14 amino acids. The V end lost 6 bases, the J end lost 4 bases, and 15 bases lay between the germline ends. Germline CDR1 is SGHAT and CDR2 is FQDESV (reference sequence). Here the CDR3 reads CASSPSHRVTEAFF. CDR3 coding DNA: TGTGCCAGCAGTCCCTCCCACAGGGTCACTGAAGCTTTCTTT.

This clonotype was seen at least ten times. V usage is TRBV28 and J usage is TRBJ2-7; 13 bases match TRBD2. Germline trimming cut 5 bases from V and 5 bases from J; bases unmatched to any gene: 6. The CDR3 has 15 amino acids. The germline V gene has CDR1 MDHEN and CDR2 SYDVKM. The CDR3 sequence is CASSPGLAGAHEQYF. Here the CDR3 DNA reads TGTGCCAGCAGTCCCGGACTAGCGGGAGCCCACGAGCAGTACTTC.

This clonotype was detected only a few times. The junction departs from the called germline gene at one end, perhaps through a read error. J is TRBJ1-1 and V is TRBV13; D is ambiguous. This CDR3 region has 14 residues. Germline assignment: CDR1 PRHDT and CDR2 FYEKMQ (reference sequence). CDR3 sequence: CASKELRMNTEASF. The CDR3 DNA reads as TGTGCCAGCAAAGAACTCCGTATGAACACTGAAGCTTCCTTT.

The gene calls are TRBV9 and TRBJ2-5, with TRBD1 matching 7 bases. CDR1 is SGDLS and CDR2 is YYNGEE in the germline V gene. This CDR3 is built from 16 residues. After removal of 0 bases from V and 3 bases from J, the junction contained 8 bases not matched to a gene. The CDR3 nucleotides are TGTGCCAGCAGCGTAGGGGACAGCTATTATGAAGAGACCCAGTACTTC. It yields the protein CASSVGDSYYEETQYF. The full variable domain, rest sourced from reference TRBV9 and TRBJ2-5, is DSGVTQTPKHLITATGQRVTLRCSPRSGDLSVYWYQQSLDQGLQFLIQYYNGEERAKGNILERFSAQQFPDLHSELNLSSLELGDSALYFCASSVGDSYYEETQYFGPGTRLLVL.

The sample holds many counts of this clonotype. The chain carries TRBV28 and TRBJ2-4; 7 positions match TRBD1. Germline assignment: CDR1 MDHEN and CDR2 SYDVKM. The ends lost 5 bases at V and 0 bases at J; junction bases unmatched: 10. The CDR3 spans 17 residues. The CDR3 DNA sequence: TGTGCCAGCAGTCCACCGACAGGGATCAAAGCCAAAAACATTCAGTACTTC. Its protein is CASSPPTGIKAKNIQYF.

This clonotype has ten or more counts. V is TRBV7-6 and J is TRBJ2-3; D unresolved. There are 14 residues in the CDR3. Germline CDR1 SGHVS, CDR2 FNYEAQ. Deletions cut 1 base from V and 0 bases from J, with 5 bases between. CDR3: CASSLEWSTDTQYF. The DNA for the CDR3 is TGTGCCAGCAGCTTAGAGTGGAGCACAGATACGCAGTATTTT.

The rearrangement joins TRBV19 to TRBJ2-5, with 9 bases aligning to TRBD2. With 4 bases clipped from V and 3 bases from J, the junction kept 3 bases outside the gene matches. The CDR3 totals 14 residues. Germline-derived CDR1 and CDR2 are LNHDA and SQIVND (reference sequence). CDR3 sequence (DNA): TGTGCCAGTAGTACGACTAGCGGAAAAGAGACCCAGTACTTC. It translates to CASSTTSGKETQYF.